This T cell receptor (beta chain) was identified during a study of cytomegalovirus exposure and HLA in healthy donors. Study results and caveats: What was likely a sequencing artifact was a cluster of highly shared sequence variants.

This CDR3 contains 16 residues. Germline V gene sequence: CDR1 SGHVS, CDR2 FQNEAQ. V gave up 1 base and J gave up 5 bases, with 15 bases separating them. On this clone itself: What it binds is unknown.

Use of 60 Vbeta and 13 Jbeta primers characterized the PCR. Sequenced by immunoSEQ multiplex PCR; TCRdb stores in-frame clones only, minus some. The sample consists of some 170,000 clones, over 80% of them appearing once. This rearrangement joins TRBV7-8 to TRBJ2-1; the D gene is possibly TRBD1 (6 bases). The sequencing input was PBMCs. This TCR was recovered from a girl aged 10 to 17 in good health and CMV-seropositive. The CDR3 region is CASSLESRDIDNEQFF. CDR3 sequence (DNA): TGTGCCAGCAGCTTAGAGAGCCGGGACATAGACAATGAGCAGTTCTTC.